What follows are 24 T cell receptor beta chains derived from one specimen sequenced in a study of cytomegalovirus exposure and HLA in healthy donors. PCR amplification relied on 60 Vbeta primers (plus 13 Jbeta primers). The method was immunoSEQ multiplex PCR; TCRdb's version includes in-frame clones alone and lacks a portion of them. The repertoire holds fewer than 250,000 clones, with roughly 82% as singletons. Material: PBMCs. These receptors were taken from a man aged 40-49 years in good health and CMV-seropositive.

The V call is TRBV6-5, the J call TRBJ1-2; D is perhaps TRBD1 (6 bases). With 1 base removed from V and 6 bases from J, the gap between germline ends came to 15 bases. The CDR3 runs to 15 residues. The germline V gene has CDR1 MNHEY and CDR2 SVGAGI. CDR3 loop: CASSYFSGYRDGYTF. The CDR3 DNA is TGTGCCAGCAGTTACTTCTCGGGTTACAGGGATGGCTACACCTTC.

CDR3 loop: CASSYGLAGGKNEQFF. The CDR3 DNA is TGTGCCAGCTCCTATGGACTAGCGGGAGGGAAGAATGAGCAGTTCTTC. V usage is TRBV18 and J usage is TRBJ2-1, with 15 positions matching TRBD2. V trimming: 6 bases; J trimming: 7 bases; junction bases outside the gene matches: 7. Germline-derived CDR1 and CDR2 are KGHSH and LQKENI. The CDR3 contains 16 residues. The full variable domain, with the rest looked up from reference TRBV18 and TRBJ2-1, is NAGVMQNPRHLVRRRGQEARLRCSPMKGHSHVYWYRQLPEEGLKFMVYLQKENIIDESGMPKERFSAEFPKEGPSILRIQQVVRGDSAAYFCASSYGLAGGKNEQFFGPGTRLTVL.

The J gene is TRBJ2-3, the V gene TRBV27; D remains ambiguous. The V end lost 3 bases, the J end lost 2 bases, and 6 bases lay between the germline ends. Germline lookup yields CDR1 MNHEY and CDR2 SMNVEV (reference sequence). The CDR3 has 13 amino acids. CDR3 coding DNA: TGTGCCAGCAGTTTGGCTCTCACAGATACGCAGTATTTT. It translates to CASSLALTDTQYF.

The rearrangement links TRBV11-2 to TRBJ2-7; 14 positions agree with TRBD2. J lost 4 bases, V lost 4 bases, and 6 bases had no gene match. The CDR3 is 16 residues long. Germline V lookup: CDR1 SGHAT, CDR2 FQNNGV. The CDR3: CASSSRTSGRFYEQYF. CDR3 bases: TGTGCCAGCAGCTCACGGACTAGCGGGAGGTTTTACGAGCAGTACTTC.

The rearrangement links TRBV7-3 to TRBJ2-1; 7 nucleotides agree with TRBD1. V gave up 7 bases and J gave up 9 bases; unmatched junction bases: 9. Per germline, CDR1 SGHTA and CDR2 FQGTGA. The CDR3 runs to 13 residues. CDR3 DNA sequence: TGTGCCAGCAAGACAGGGTTTCAGGGTGAGCAGTTCTTC. It codes for CASKTGFQGEQFF.

The chain employs TRBV9 and TRBJ2-1; 13 nucleotides agree with TRBD2. This CDR3 comprises 17 residues. V dropped 0 bases and J dropped 8; count of bases not matched to a gene: 8. Germline CDR1 SGDLS, CDR2 YYNGEE. The CDR3 reads CASSVATGLAGSYEQFF. CDR3 in DNA: TGTGCCAGCAGCGTAGCTACGGGACTAGCGGGATCCTATGAGCAGTTCTTC.

The chain links TRBV7-3 to TRBJ2-3; 11 nucleotides match TRBD2. The CDR3 runs 16 residues. Germline trimming cut 5 bases from V and 2 bases from J; bases unmatched to any gene: 6. CDR1 SGHTA and CDR2 FQGTGA come from the germline V gene. The CDR3 bases are TGTGCCAGCAGCCCGGGACTAGCGGACTACACAGATACGCAGTATTTT. It codes for CASSPGLADYTDTQYF.

The CDR3 coding sequence is TGTGCCAGCAGCCTTTGGACAGAGGATAAGGATCAGCCCCAGCATTTT. This sequence encodes CASSLWTEDKDQPQHF. The chain combines TRBV7-9 with TRBJ1-5, with TRBD1 as a possible D gene (6 bases). Trimming took off 5 bases at V and 5 bases at J, with 19 bases between the two ends. Germline V lookup: CDR1 SEHNR, CDR2 FQNEAQ (reference sequence). CDR3 size: 16 residues.

V is TRBV6-5 and J is TRBJ2-7; D ambiguous. Trimming took 2 bases from V and 5 from J, leaving 13 bases between them. The CDR3 totals 14 residues. Germline CDR1 MNHEY, CDR2 SVGAGI. The chain's CDR3 is CASSYRSPQDEQYF. CDR3 DNA sequence: TGTGCCAGCAGTTACAGGTCTCCCCAGGACGAGCAGTACTTC.

Written as DNA, the CDR3 is TGTGCCAGCAGTGAATATATAGATACGCAGTATTTT. It specifies CASSEYIDTQYF. The gene calls are TRBV25-1 and TRBJ2-3; D uncertain. CDR3 length: 12 amino acids. Trimming took 0 bases from V and 5 from J, leaving 3 bases between them. Germline assignment: CDR1 MGHDK and CDR2 SYGVNS.

This clone was seen once. The genes are TRBV9 and TRBJ2-5; 8 bases are shared with TRBD2. The V gene's germline CDR1 is SGDLS and CDR2 YYNGEE. Losses at the gene ends were 3 bases for V and 4 bases for J; bases not matched to a gene: 11. This CDR3 contains 16 residues. The CDR3 sequence: CASSAYVGGRLETQYF. In DNA form, the CDR3 reads TGTGCCAGCAGCGCCTACGTTGGCGGGAGGTTAGAGACCCAGTACTTC.

The chain couples TRBV2 to TRBJ1-1; 9 nucleotides match TRBD1. Losses at the gene ends were 6 bases for V and 3 bases for J; bases not matched to a gene: 8. Germline V CDR1 and CDR2: SNHLY, FYNNEI. This CDR3 comprises 15 residues. CDR3 nucleotides: TGTGCCAGCAGGGTACAACAGGGGGCGGACACTGAAGCTTTCTTT. Amino acid sequence: CASRVQQGADTEAFF.

The rearrangement links TRBV11-3 to TRBJ2-7; no clear D. Trimming stripped 3 bases from V and 0 bases from J, with 6 bases between. The CDR3 spans 13 residues. CDR1 and CDR2 (germline): SGHNT, YENEEA. This CDR3 is CASSLGPSYEQYF. CDR3 coding DNA: TGTGCCAGCAGCTTGGGCCCCTCCTACGAGCAGTACTTC.

The chain is built from TRBV6-5 and TRBJ1-2; D remains unclear. Germline values: CDR1 MNHEY, CDR2 SVGAGI. The CDR3 runs 11 residues. V lost 6 bases to trimming and J lost 8 bases, with 10 bases between them. The CDR3 here is CASRTRGGYTF. The CDR3 DNA is TGTGCCAGCAGAACGCGAGGGGGCTACACCTTC.

This rearrangement joins TRBV7-2 to TRBJ2-1, with 14 bases that match TRBD2. The J segment lost 3 bases and the V segment lost 2 bases, leaving 6 bases of the junction unmatched. The CDR3 covers 18 residues. CDR1 and CDR2 (germline): SGHTA, FQGNSA. This CDR3 is CASSLPKTSGRVYNEQFF. Written as DNA, the CDR3 is TGTGCCAGCAGCTTACCTAAGACTAGCGGGAGGGTCTACAATGAGCAGTTCTTC.

V and J are TRBV7-9 and TRBJ2-1, with D uncertain. V lost 3 bases and J lost 4, with 19 bases in between. The V gene's germline CDR1 is SEHNR and CDR2 FQNEAQ (reference sequence). This CDR3 is 17 amino acids long. Here the CDR3 DNA reads TGTGCCAGCAGCTTTGGCGCTAGTCCGACTTTATACAATGAGCAGTTCTTC. It is translated as CASSFGASPTLYNEQFF.

CDR3 DNA: TGTGCCAGCAGTTCCGGACACTTGAACACTGAAGCTTTCTTT. It yields the protein CASSSGHLNTEAFF. The rearrangement links TRBV27 to TRBJ1-1, with a weak D call TRBD1 (5 bases). From germline, CDR1 is MNHEY and CDR2 SMNVEV (reference sequence). The CDR3 spans 14 residues. Trimming shortened V by 4 bases and J by 0 bases, and 9 bases separated the two germline ends.

The chain links TRBV10-1 to TRBJ1-2, with D unclear. V was shortened by 5 bases and J by 3 bases, with 10 bases between the two germline ends. CDR1 is WNHNN and CDR2 is SYGVQD in the germline V gene (reference sequence). The CDR3 covers 13 residues. For the CDR3, the DNA is TGCGCCAGCAGTTCCCGCGTAGACTATGGCTACACCTTC. Its protein product is CASSSRVDYGYTF.

This clone occurred once. The J gene is TRBJ2-2, the V gene TRBV27; 10 bases line up with TRBD1. Germline values: CDR1 MNHEY, CDR2 SMNVEV (reference sequence). Trimming cost V 7 bases and J 6 bases; bases outside gene matches: 11. This CDR3 is built from 16 residues. The CDR3 sequence: CASMTLGTGVAGELFF. The CDR3 DNA reads as TGTGCCAGCATGACGTTAGGGACAGGGGTGGCCGGGGAGCTGTTTTTT.

This chain uses TRBV7-9 with TRBJ2-1; unclear D gene. This CDR3 is built from 16 residues. In germline, CDR1 is SEHNR, CDR2 FQNEAQ (reference sequence). Trimming pared 6 bases from V and 2 bases from J, leaving 17 bases between. The CDR3, as DNA: TGTGCCAGCAGGCCGAAGGCGCAGGCTGCCTACAATGAGCAGTTCTTC. This translates into CASRPKAQAAYNEQFF.

This clone was seen only once. V usage is TRBV19 and J usage is TRBJ1-1, with D possibly being TRBD1 (5 bases). The CDR3 runs 14 residues. V was clipped by 0 bases and J by 6 bases, with 11 bases between them. Per germline, CDR1 LNHDA and CDR2 SQIVND (reference sequence). The CDR3: CASSIDWGGPEAFF. The CDR3 DNA reads as TGTGCCAGTAGTATAGATTGGGGGGGACCTGAAGCTTTCTTT.

CDR3 coding DNA: TGTGCCAGCAGCGTATTTCAGGACACATACAATGAGCAGTTCTTC. It codes for CASSVFQDTYNEQFF. This chain uses TRBV9 with TRBJ2-1; maybe TRBD1 (5 bases). V was trimmed by 1 base and J by 4 bases, leaving 12 bases between them. The germline CDR1 and CDR2 sequences are SGDLS and YYNGEE. The length of the CDR3 is 15 residues.

The CDR3 DNA reads as TGTGCCAGCAGCCAAGATCGAGGGGCGGGGGCCCGGAATGAGCAGTTCTTC. It specifies CASSQDRGAGARNEQFF. The chain uses TRBV14 and TRBJ2-1, with a tentative D call TRBD2 (7 bases). CDR3 length equals 17 residues. The germline V gene encodes CDR1 SGHDN and CDR2 FVKESK. V gave up 0 bases and J gave up 7 bases, with 19 bases separating them.

V usage is TRBV5-1 and J usage is TRBJ2-7; D possibly corresponds to TRBD2 (5 bases). This CDR3 region has 15 residues. Germline V CDR1 and CDR2: SGHRS, YFSETQ. V was clipped by 4 bases and J by 1 base, with 15 bases between them. CDR3 DNA sequence: TGCGCCAGCAGCAGAACCCGGGATCCTTCCTACGAGCAGTACTTC. As protein: CASSRTRDPSYEQYF.